The entry below gives a single T cell receptor (beta chain) sequence along with its context. Its antigen is not known. The sample originates from a study of cytomegalovirus exposure and HLA in healthy donors. Study observations and caveats: Some V segments, including TRBV6-2 and TRBV6-3, were excluded as indistinguishable. The authors assumed roughly uniform sequencing depth across donors for presence/absence analyses. Published work reported that the classifier diagnosed cytomegalovirus status with high specificity and sensitivity.

Germline lookup yields CDR1 SGHRS and CDR2 YFSETQ. J lost 4 bases, V lost 1 base, and 1 base had no gene match. The CDR3 totals 14 residues. The PCR employed 60 Vbeta primers together with 13 Jbeta primers. Sequencing used immunoSEQ multiplex PCR; TCRdb keeps in-frame clones, though not all of them. Of over 150,000 clones listed, approximately 77% were seen once; the top ten hold 2.2%. The sequence derives from a man aged 50-60 years in good health and CMV-seropositive. The rearrangement links TRBV5-1 to TRBJ1-3; 8 bases line up with TRBD1. The specimen was PBMCs. CDR3 nucleotides: TGCGCCAGCAGCTTGAGACAGGGGGGAAACACCATATATTTT. Amino acid sequence: CASSLRQGGNTIYF.